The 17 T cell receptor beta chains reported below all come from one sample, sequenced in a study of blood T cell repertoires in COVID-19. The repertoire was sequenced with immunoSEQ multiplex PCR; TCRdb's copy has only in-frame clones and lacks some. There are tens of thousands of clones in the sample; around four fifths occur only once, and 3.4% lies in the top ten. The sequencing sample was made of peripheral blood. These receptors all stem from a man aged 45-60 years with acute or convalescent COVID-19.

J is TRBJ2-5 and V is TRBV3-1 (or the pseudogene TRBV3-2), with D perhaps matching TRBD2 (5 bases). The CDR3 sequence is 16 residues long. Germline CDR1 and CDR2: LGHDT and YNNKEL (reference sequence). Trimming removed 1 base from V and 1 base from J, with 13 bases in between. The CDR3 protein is CASSQAPPGVQETQYF. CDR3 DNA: TGTGCCAGCAGCCAAGCTCCTCCCGGGGTCCAAGAGACCCAGTACTTC.

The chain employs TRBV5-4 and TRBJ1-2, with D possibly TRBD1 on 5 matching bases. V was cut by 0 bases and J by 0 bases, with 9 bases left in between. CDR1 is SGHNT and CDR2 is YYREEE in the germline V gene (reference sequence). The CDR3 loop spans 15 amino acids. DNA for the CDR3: TGTGCCAGCAGCTTGGGACAGACCACTAACTATGGCTACACCTTC. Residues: CASSLGQTTNYGYTF. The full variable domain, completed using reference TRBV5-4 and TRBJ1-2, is ETGVTQSPTHLIKTRGQQVTLRCSSQSGHNTVSWYQQALGQGPQFIFQYYREEENGRGNFPPRFSGLQFPNYSSELNVNALELDDSALYLCASSLGQTTNYGYTFGSGTRLTVV.

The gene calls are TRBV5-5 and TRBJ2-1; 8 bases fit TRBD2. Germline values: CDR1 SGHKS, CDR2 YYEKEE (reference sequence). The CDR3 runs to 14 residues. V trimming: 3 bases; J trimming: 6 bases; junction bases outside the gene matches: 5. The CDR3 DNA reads TGTGCCAGCAGCTCCACCGGGACTAGCAATGAGCAGTTCTTC. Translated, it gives CASSSTGTSNEQFF.

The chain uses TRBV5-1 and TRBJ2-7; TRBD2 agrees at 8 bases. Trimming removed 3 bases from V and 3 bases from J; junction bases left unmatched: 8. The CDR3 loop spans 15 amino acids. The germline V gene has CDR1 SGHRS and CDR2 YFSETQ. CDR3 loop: CASSSFSGTYYEQYF. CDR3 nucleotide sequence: TGCGCCAGCAGCTCGTTTAGCGGGACCTACTACGAGCAGTACTTC.

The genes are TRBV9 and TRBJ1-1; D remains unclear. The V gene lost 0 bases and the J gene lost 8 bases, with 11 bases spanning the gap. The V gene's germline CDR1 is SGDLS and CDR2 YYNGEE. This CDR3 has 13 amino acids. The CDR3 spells CASSVGASPEAFF. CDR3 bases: TGTGCCAGCAGCGTAGGGGCCAGTCCCGAAGCTTTCTTT. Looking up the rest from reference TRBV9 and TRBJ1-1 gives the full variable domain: DSGVTQTPKHLITATGQRVTLRCSPRSGDLSVYWYQQSLDQGLQFLIQYYNGEERAKGNILERFSAQQFPDLHSELNLSSLELGDSALYFCASSVGASPEAFFGQGTRLTVV.

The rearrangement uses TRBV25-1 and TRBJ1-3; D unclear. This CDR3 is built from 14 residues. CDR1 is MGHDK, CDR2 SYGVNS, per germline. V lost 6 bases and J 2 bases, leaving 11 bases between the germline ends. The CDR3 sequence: CASSDPGTGNTIYF. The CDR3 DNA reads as TGTGCCAGCAGCGACCCGGGGACTGGAAACACCATATATTTT.

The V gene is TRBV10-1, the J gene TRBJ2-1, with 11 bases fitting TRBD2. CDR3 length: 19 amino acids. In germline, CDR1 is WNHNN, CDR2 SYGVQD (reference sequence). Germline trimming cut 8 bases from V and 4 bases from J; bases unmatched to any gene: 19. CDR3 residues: CASVFRGKGGTSGYNEQFF. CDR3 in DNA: TGCGCCAGCGTATTCAGGGGCAAAGGAGGGACTAGCGGATACAATGAGCAGTTCTTC.

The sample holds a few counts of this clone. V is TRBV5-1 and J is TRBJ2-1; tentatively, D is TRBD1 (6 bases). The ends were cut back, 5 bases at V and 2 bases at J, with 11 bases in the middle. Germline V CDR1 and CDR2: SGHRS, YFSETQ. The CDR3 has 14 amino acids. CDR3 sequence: CASREQGPYNEQFF. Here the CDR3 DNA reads TGCGCCAGCAGGGAACAGGGCCCCTACAATGAGCAGTTCTTC. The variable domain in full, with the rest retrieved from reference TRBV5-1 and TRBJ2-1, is KAGVTQTPRYLIKTRGQQVTLSCSPISGHRSVSWYQQTPGQGLQFLFEYFSETQRNKGNFPGRFSGRQFSNSRSEMNVSTLELGDSALYLCASREQGPYNEQFFGPGTRLTVL.

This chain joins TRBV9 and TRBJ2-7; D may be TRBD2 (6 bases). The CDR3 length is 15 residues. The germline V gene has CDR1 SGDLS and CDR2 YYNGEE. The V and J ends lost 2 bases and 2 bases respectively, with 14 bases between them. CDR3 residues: CASSVSGVGPYEQYF. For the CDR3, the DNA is TGTGCCAGCAGCGTCTCGGGGGTAGGGCCCTACGAGCAGTACTTC.

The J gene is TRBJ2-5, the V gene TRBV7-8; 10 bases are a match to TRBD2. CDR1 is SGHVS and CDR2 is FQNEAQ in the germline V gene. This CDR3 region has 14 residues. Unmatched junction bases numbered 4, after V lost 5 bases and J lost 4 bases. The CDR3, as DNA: TGTGCCAGCAGCCTTCGGACTAGCGGAGAGACCCAGTACTTC. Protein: CASSLRTSGETQYF. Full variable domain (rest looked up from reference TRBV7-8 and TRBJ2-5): GAGVSQSPRYKVAKRGQDVALRCDPISGHVSLFWYQQALGQGPEFLTYFQNEAQLDKSGLPSDRFFAERPEGSVSTLKIQRTQQEDSAVYLCASSLRTSGETQYFGPGTRLLVL.

CDR3 nucleotides: TGTGCCAGCAGCTTAGTGACAGGGGATGAAGCTTTCTTT. It translates to CASSLVTGDEAFF. This chain uses TRBV11-2 with TRBJ1-1; 8 nucleotides match TRBD1. CDR3 length equals 13 residues. Looked up from germline, CDR1 is SGHAT and CDR2 is FQNNGV. V shed 1 base, J shed 7 bases, and the junction held 2 bases outside the gene matches.

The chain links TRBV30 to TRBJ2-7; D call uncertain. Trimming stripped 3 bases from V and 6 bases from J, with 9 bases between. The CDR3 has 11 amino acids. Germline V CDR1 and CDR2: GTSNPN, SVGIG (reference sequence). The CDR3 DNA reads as TGTGCCTGGAGCCGGAGAGGCGAGCAGTACTTC. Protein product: CAWSRRGEQYF.

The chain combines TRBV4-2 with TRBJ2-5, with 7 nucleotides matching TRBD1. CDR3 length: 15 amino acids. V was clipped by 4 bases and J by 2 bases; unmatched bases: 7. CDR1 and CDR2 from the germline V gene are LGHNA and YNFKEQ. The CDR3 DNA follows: TGTGCCAGCAGCCTGCGACAGGGCCAACAAGAGACCCAGTACTTC. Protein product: CASSLRQGQQETQYF.

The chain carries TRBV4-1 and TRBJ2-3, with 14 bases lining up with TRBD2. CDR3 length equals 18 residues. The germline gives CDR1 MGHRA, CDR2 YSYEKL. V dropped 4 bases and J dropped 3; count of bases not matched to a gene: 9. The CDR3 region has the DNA TGCGCCAGCAGCCGACTAGCGGGAGGGCCCACAGCAACAGATACGCAGTATTTT. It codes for CASSRLAGGPTATDTQYF.

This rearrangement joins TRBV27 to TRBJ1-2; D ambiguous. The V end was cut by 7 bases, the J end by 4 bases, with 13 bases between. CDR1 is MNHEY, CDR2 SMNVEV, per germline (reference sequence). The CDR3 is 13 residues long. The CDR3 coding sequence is TGTGCCAGCATGGATGGGCAGACCTATGGCTACACCTTC. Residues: CASMDGQTYGYTF.

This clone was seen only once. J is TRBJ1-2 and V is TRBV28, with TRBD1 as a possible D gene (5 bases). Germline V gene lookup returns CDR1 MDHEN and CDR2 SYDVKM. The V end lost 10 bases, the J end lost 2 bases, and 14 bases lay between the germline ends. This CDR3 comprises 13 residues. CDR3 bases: TGTGCCACCCACGTTCGGGGGAACTATGGCTACACCTTC. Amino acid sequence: CATHVRGNYGYTF.

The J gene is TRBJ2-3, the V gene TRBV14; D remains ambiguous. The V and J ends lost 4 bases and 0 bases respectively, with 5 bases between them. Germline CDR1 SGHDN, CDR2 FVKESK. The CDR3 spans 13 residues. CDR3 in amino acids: CASSPQSTDTQYF. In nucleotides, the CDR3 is TGTGCCAGCAGCCCACAAAGCACAGATACGCAGTATTTT.